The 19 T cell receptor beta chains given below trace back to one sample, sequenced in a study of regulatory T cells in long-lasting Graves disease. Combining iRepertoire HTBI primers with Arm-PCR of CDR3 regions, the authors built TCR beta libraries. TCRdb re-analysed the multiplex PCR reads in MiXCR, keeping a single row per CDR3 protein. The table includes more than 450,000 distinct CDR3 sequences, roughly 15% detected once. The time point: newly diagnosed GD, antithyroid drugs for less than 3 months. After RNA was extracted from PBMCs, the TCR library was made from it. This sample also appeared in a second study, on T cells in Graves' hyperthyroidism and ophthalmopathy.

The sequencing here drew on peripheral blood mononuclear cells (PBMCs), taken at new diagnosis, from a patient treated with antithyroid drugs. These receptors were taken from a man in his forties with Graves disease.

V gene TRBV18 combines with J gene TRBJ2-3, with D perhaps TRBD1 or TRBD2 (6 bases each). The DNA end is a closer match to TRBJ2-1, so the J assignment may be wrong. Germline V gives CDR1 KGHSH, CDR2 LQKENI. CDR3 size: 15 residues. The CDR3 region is CASSRGDTPRDEQFF. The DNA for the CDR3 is TGTGCCAGCTCACGGGGGGACACCCCTAGAGATGAGCAGTTCTTC.

In nucleotides, the CDR3 is TGTGCCAGCAGCCCGGGATCGGGACAGCTATATAATTCACCCCTCCACTTT. Translated, it gives CASSPGSGQLYNSPLHF. The V and J genes are TRBV2 and TRBJ1-6; 7 positions match TRBD1. J gave up 4 bases and V 6 bases, and 12 bases lay outside the gene matches. CDR1 is SNHLY and CDR2 is FYNNEI in the germline V gene. This CDR3 comprises 17 residues.

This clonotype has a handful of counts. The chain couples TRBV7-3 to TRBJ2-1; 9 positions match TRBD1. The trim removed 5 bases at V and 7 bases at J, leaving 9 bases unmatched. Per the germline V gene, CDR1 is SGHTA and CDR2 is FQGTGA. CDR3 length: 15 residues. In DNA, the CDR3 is TGTGCCAGCAGCAAACAGGGGGCGCGGGCGAATGAGCAGTTCTTC. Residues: CASSKQGARANEQFF.

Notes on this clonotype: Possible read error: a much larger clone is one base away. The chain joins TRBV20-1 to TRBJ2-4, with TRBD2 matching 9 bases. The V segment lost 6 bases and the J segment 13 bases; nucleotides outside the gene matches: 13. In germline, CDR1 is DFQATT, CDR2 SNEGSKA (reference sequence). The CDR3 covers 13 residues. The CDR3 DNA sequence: TGCAGTGCGGCGGCGGGAGGGCCTTATGAGCAGTACTTC. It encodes CSAAAGGPYEQYF.

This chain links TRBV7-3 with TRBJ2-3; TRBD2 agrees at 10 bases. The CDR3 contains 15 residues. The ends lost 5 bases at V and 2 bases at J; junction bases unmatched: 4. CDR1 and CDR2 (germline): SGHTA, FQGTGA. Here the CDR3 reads CASSRGTSDTDTQYF. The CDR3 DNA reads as TGTGCCAGCAGCAGGGGGACTAGCGACACAGATACGCAGTATTTT.

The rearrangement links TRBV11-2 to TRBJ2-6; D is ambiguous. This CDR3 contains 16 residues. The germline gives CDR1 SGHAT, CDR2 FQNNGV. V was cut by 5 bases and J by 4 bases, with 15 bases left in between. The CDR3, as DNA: TGTGCCAGCAGCGGGTGGGTTGGTACCGGGGCCAACGTCCTGACTTTC. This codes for CASSGWVGTGANVLTF.

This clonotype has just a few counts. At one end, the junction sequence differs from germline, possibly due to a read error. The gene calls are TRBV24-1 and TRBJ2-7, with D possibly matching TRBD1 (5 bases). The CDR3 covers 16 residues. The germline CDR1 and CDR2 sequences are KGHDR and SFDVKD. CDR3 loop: CATSDTSAGRTYGQYF. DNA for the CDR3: TGTGCCACCAGTGATACCTCGGCAGGGCGAACCTACGGGCAGTACTTC.

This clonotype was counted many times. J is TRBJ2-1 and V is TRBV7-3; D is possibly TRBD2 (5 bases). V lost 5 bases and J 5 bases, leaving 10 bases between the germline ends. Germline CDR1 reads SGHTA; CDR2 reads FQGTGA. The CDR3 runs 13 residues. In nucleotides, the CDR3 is TGTGCCAGCAGCCAAGCCGGGAACAATGAGCAGTTCTTC. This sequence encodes CASSQAGNNEQFF.

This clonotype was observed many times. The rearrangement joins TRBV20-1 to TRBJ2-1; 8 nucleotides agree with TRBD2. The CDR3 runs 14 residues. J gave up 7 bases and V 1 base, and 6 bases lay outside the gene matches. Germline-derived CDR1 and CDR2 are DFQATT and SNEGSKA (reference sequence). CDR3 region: CSARGSGIRNEQFF. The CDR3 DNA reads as TGCAGTGCTAGAGGTAGCGGGATTCGGAATGAGCAGTTCTTC.

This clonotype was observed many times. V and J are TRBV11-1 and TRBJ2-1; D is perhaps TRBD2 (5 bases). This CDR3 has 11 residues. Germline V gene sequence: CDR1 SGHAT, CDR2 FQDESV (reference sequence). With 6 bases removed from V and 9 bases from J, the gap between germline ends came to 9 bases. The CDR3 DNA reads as TGTGCCAGCAGGTTCCGGGGTGAGCAGTTCTTC. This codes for CASRFRGEQFF.

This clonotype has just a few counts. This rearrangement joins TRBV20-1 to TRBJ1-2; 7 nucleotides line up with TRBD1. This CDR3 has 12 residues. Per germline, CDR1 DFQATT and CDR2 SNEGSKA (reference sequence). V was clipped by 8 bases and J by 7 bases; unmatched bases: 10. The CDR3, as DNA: TGCAGTCAACAGGGGCCCGCAGGTGGCTACACCTTC. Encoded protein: CSQQGPAGGYTF.

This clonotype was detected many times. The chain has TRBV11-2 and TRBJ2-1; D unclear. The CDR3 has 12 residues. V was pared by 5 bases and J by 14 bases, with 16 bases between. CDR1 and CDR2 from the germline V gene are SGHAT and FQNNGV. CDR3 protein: CASSINRAEKFF. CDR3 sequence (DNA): TGTGCCAGCAGCATCAACCGGGCCGAGAAGTTCTTC.

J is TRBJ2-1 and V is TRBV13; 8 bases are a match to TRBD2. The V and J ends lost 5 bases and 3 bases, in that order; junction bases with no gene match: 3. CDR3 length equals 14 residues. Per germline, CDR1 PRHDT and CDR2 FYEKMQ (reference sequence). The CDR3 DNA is TGTGCCAGCAGCCATAGCGGGGACTACAATGAGCAGTTCTTC. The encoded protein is CASSHSGDYNEQFF.

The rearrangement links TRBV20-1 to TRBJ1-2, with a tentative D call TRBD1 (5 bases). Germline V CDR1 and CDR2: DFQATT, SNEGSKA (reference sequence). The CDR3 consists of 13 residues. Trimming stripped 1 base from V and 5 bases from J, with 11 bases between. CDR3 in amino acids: CSARGGTDYGYTF. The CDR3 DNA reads TGCAGTGCTAGAGGGGGGACTGATTATGGCTACACCTTC.

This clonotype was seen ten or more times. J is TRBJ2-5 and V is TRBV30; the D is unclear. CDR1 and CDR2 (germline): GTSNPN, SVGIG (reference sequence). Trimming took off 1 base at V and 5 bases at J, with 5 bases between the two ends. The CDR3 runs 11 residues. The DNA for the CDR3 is TGTGCCTGGAGTGAGACCGAGACCCAGTACTTC. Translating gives CAWSETETQYF.

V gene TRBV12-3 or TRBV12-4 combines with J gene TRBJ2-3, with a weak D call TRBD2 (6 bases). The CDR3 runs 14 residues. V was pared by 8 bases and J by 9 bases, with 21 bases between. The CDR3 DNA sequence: TGTGCCAGCTTGGGACTCCGTCACGAAGGCACGCAGTATTTT. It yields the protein CASLGLRHEGTQYF.

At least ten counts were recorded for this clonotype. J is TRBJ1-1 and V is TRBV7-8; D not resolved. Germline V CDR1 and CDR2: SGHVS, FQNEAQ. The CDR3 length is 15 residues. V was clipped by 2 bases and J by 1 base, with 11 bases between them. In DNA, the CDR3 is TGTGCCAGCAGCTTATTGCGCGGTCGGAACACTGAAGCTTTCTTT. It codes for CASSLLRGRNTEAFF.

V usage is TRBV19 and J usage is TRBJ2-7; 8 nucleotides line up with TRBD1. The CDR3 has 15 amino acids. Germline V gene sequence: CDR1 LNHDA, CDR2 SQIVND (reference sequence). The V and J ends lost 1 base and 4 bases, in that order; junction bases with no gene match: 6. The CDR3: CASSIAGTGVYEQYF. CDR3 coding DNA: TGTGCCAGTAGTATAGCCGGGACAGGAGTATACGAGCAGTACTTC.

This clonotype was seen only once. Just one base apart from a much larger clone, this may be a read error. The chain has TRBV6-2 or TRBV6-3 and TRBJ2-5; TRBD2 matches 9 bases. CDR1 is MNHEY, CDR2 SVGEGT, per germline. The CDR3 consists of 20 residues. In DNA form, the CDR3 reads TGTGCCTGCAGTTACTCGACCATCTCTATGCTAGCGGGGATCGGAGAGACCCAGTACTTC. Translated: CACSYSTISMLAGIGETQYF.